This entry describes one TCR beta chain. TCRdb's copy holds only in-frame clones and misses some; the assay was immunoSEQ multiplex PCR. The sample gives some 25,000 clones, roughly 88% of which show up once; roughly 9% is in the top ten. Germline loops: CDR1 MDHEN, CDR2 SYDVKM. The length of the CDR3 is 14 residues. After removal of 5 bases from V and 6 bases from J, the junction contained 8 bases not matched to a gene. The record originates from a study of OX40 agonist ivuxolimab in advanced cancers. Study summary: Patients were dosed intravenously with ivuxolimab at 0.01 to 10 mg/kg every 2 weeks.

This TCR derives from an adult with an advanced solid tumor such as melanoma, head and neck, liver or kidney cancer. The V gene is TRBV28, the J gene TRBJ2-3, with 7 bases identical to TRBD1. The material sequenced was CD4+ or CD8+ T cells sorted from blood, taken in a trial of the OX40 agonist ivuxolimab. The CDR3 DNA reads as TGTGCCAGCAGTCAGGGACAGCGGCGGGATACGCAGTATTTT. This translates into CASSQGQRRDTQYF.